This T cell receptor beta chain was observed in a study of T and B cells in COVID-19 patients (dated by TCRdb to 2020 to 2022). For the wider study: In this study, adaptive immunity was profiled in COVID-19 patients who either had active infection or had recovered, using TRB and IGH repertoire sequencing of peripheral blood. A recovered cohort was made up of about 19 patients contributing roughly 21 samples, mostly after mild to moderate COVID-19 managed as outpatients. Patients in the recovered cohort had a median age of 34 years, compared with 55 to 85 years for patients in the active-infection cohort. Of the 20 patients in the active-infection cohort, 12 were critically ill and needed mechanical ventilation or ECMO. Comorbidities linked to unfavorable COVID-19 outcome were present in 18 of 20 patients in the active-infection cohort. Over 7 million TCR sequences were analysed in a TCR and BCR sequence repository that covered over 30 patients and about 69 time points. Two patients belonged to both the recovered and active cohorts because samples were available from active disease and after recovery. Repertoire analyses used an age-matched reference group of 40 or so healthy donors who were negative for COVID-19 antibodies as the comparison. Up to roughly 10 follow-up blood samples were collected per patient, with some samples spanning different disease stages in the same individual.

The full study reports these points: In patients with COVID-19, the usage of TRBV/TRBJ genes was reported to be strongly skewed. Blood samples from mildly ill patients during symptoms and early samples from severe cases were scarce. The cohort was judged too small for assessing how HLA contributes to COVID-19 susceptibility or severity. A total of 2,331 exclusive TCR clusters, including approximately 30 low-pGen clusters, were found in the recovered cohort. Specific T cell subsets (CD4+/Treg/CD8+) and sorted SARS-CoV-2-responsive or tetramer+ T cells had not yet been sequenced, and these experiments were ongoing. The reported TCR clusters were said to need prospective validation before any clinical use. In active COVID-19, TRB repertoires were highly clonal, while at recovery, diversity and richness increased above the levels seen in healthy donors.

Sequencing relied on an Illumina MiSeq. Multiplex PCR with BIOMED2 TRB-A/B primer pools was used to amplify the TRB rearrangements. Two consecutive PCRs added Illumina-compatible adapters and 7-nucleotide sample barcodes to the amplicons. All library PCRs used Phusion HS II polymerase. The amplicons were purified from gel with the NucleoSpin Gel and PCR Clean-up kit, measured on Qubit, and then pooled at about 4 nM. The quality of the amplicon pool was checked on an Agilent 2100 Bioanalyzer prior to Illumina next-generation sequencing. As for the original processing: Annotation of TRB rearrangements was performed with MiXCR 3.0.8 using the default MiXCR reference library. Non-productive reads and sequences with fewer than 2 reads were removed, and every unique CDR3 nucleotide sequence was treated as one clone. R 3.5.1 was used to calculate clonality, diversity, richness and V-J gene usage. GLIPH2 was used to cluster TCRs by CDR3 similarity, and OLGA was used to calculate generation probabilities. GLIPH2 clusters were kept only when the clusters contained at least four unique TCR clonotypes present in at least three individuals. Using fastp at Q25 and MiXCR, TCRdb reprocessed the public reads and kept productive beta chains. Rows with one shared CDR3 protein collapse into an entry with the most common genes and DNA. The authors' filters were not applied to this entry. The sample table records around 8,200 distinct CDR3 sequences; 26% of these occur just once. Roughly 15% of the sample is taken by the ten largest.

TRB repertoires were amplified from approximately 270-530 ng of genomic DNA extracted from blood. From the cysteine up to the phenylalanine, the CDR3 has a length of 13 residues. Only CDR3 DNA is held: 39 bases, read in frame from base 1. V is reduced by 7 bases and J by 3 bases, leaving a spacing of 15 bases between them. The germline V gene gives CDR1 as SQVTM and CDR2 as ANQGSEA. By its share of the sample, this clonotype is medium-sized (0.01 to 0.1%). Its antigen remains undetermined. Base qualities are not provided; no much larger clone lies one nucleotide away. Sequencing was done on a sample of blood. This TCR came from a human donor with active COVID-19. The chain is encoded by TRBV29-1 joined to TRBJ1-2; TRBD1 is a weak D gene call, 5 bases matching. CDR3 reads: CSAGGRQHYGYTF. DNA sequence: TGCAGCGCTGGGGGTCGGCAGCACTATGGCTACACCTTC.